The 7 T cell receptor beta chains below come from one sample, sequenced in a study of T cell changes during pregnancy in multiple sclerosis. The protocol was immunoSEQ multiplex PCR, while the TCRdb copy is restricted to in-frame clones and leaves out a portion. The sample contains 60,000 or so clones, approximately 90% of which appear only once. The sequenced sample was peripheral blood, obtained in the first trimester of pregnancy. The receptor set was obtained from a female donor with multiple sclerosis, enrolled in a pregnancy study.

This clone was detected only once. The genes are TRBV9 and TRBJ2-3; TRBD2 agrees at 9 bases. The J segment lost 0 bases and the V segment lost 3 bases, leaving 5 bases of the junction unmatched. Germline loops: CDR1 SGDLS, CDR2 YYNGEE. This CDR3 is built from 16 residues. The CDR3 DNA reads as TGTGCCAGCAGCGCAGCGGGAGGTACCAGCACAGATACGCAGTATTTT. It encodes CASSAAGGTSTDTQYF.

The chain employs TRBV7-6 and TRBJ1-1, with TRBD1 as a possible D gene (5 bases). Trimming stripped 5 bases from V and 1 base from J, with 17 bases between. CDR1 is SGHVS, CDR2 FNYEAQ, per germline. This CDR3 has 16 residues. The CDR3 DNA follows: TGTGCCAGCAGCCGGTGGGGGGGGTCCGAGAACACTGAAGCTTTCTTT. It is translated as CASSRWGGSENTEAFF.

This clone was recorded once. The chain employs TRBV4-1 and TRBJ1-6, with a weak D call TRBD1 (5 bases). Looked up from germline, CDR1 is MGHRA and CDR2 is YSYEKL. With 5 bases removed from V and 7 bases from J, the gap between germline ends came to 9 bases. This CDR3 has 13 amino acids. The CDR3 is CASSGDRNSPLHF. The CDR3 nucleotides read TGCGCCAGCAGCGGTGACAGAAATTCACCCCTCCACTTT.

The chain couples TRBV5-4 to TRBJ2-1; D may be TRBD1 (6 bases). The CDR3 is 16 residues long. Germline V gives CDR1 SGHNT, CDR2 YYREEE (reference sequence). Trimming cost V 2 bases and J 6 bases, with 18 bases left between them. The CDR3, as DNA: TGTGCCAGCAGCTTCTTCCAGGGGAGTGTGAGCAATGAGCAGTTCTTC. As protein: CASSFFQGSVSNEQFF.

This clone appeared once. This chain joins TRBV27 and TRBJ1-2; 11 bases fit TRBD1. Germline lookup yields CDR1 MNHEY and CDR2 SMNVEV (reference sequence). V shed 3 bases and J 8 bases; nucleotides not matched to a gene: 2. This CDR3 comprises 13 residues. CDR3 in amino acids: CASSFRTGGGYTF. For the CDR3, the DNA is TGTGCCAGCAGTTTCCGGACAGGGGGCGGCTACACCTTC.

CDR3 amino acids: CASSYRGSTDTQYF. As DNA, the CDR3 is TGTGCCAGCAGTTACAGGGGGAGCACAGATACGCAGTATTTT. V and J are TRBV6-5 and TRBJ2-3, with D possibly TRBD1 on 6 matching bases. CDR3 length: 14 residues. Germline CDR1 is MNHEY and CDR2 is SVGAGI. V gave up 2 bases and J gave up 0 bases, with 6 bases separating them.

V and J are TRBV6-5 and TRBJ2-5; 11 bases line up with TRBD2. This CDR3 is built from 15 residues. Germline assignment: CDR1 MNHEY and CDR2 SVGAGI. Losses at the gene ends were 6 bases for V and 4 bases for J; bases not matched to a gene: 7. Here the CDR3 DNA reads TGTGCCAGCAGCCGCGCTAGCGGGGGGAGAGAGACCCAGTACTTC. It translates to CASSRASGGRETQYF.